Below, 28 T cell receptor beta chains from the same sample are listed, as sequenced in a study of OX40 agonist ivuxolimab in advanced cancers. Clones were sequenced by immunoSEQ multiplex PCR, and TCRdb holds only the in-frame ones, with some missing. There are fewer than 65,000 clones in the sample; 82% occur only once, and about 3.7% lies in the top ten. The material was CD4+ or CD8+ T cells sorted from blood, obtained in a trial of the OX40 agonist ivuxolimab. The receptors originated from an adult with an advanced solid tumor such as melanoma, head and neck, liver or kidney cancer.

V and J are TRBV28 and TRBJ1-2; the D is unclear. The CDR3 loop spans 12 amino acids. V was trimmed by 8 bases and J by 8 bases, leaving 15 bases between them. CDR1 is MDHEN and CDR2 is SYDVKM in the germline V gene. CDR3 bases: TGTGCCAGCCGAACCTACTCTGGCGGCTACACCTTC. It translates to CASRTYSGGYTF.

The table lists this clone with a count of one. The genes are TRBV18 and TRBJ1-5; D is unresolved. The CDR3 consists of 15 residues. Germline V gives CDR1 KGHSH, CDR2 LQKENI. V gave up 3 bases and J gave up 0 bases, with 9 bases separating them. The CDR3 bases are TGTGCCAGCTCACCGTCGGGAGATAGCAATCAGCCCCAGCATTTT. It yields the protein CASSPSGDSNQPQHF.

The V and J genes are TRBV11-2 and TRBJ2-3, with TRBD2 identical over 11 bases. The CDR3 sequence is 15 residues long. Germline V lookup: CDR1 SGHAT, CDR2 FQNNGV. J gave up 14 bases and V 1 base, and 11 bases lay outside the gene matches. The CDR3 is CASSLAVAGGLPPYF. The CDR3 DNA is TGTGCCAGCAGCTTAGCCGTAGCGGGGGGGCTCCCTCCGTATTTT.

The chain combines TRBV6-1 with TRBJ2-7, with 7 nucleotides matching TRBD1. The V gene end was trimmed by 7 bases and the J gene end by 6 bases; junction bases not matched to a gene: 9. The germline CDR1 and CDR2 sequences are MNHNS and SASEGT. The CDR3 extends over 13 amino acids. Here the CDR3 reads CASTSDRDGEQYF. The DNA for the CDR3 is TGTGCCAGCACGTCCGACAGGGATGGCGAGCAGTACTTC.

In its sample, this clone was seen a few times. The rearrangement links TRBV11-2 to TRBJ2-7, with no clear D. The CDR3 extends over 11 amino acids. V was shortened by 11 bases and J by 4 bases, with 12 bases between the two germline ends. Per the germline V gene, CDR1 is SGHAT and CDR2 is FQNNGV. CDR3 bases: TGTGCCTACGATCCGGGTTACGAGCAGTACTTC. Translation gives CAYDPGYEQYF.

V and J are TRBV28 and TRBJ1-5, with no clear D. The CDR3 is 13 residues long. Germline values: CDR1 MDHEN, CDR2 SYDVKM. V was clipped by 7 bases and J by 6 bases, with 13 bases between them. CDR3 residues: CASIGPRRQPQHF. CDR3 in DNA: TGTGCCAGCATAGGTCCCCGGCGTCAGCCCCAGCATTTT.

This chain links TRBV29-1 with TRBJ2-5; either TRBD1 or TRBD2 may fit D (6 bases each). There are 14 residues in the CDR3. V dropped 7 bases and J dropped 4 bases, with 19 bases sitting between them. The germline gives CDR1 SQVTM, CDR2 ANQGSEA. The CDR3 is CSASWVGGRETQYF. The DNA of the CDR3 is TGCAGCGCCTCGTGGGTGGGGGGCCGAGAGACCCAGTACTTC.

This clone has more than one count but fewer than ten. The V gene is TRBV19, the J gene TRBJ1-5; 7 bases align to TRBD1. Unmatched junction bases numbered 11, after V lost 7 bases and J lost 5 bases. The CDR3 extends over 15 amino acids. Germline V gene lookup returns CDR1 LNHDA and CDR2 SQIVND (reference sequence). The CDR3 loop is CASTAGQLRDQPQHF. The CDR3 coding sequence is TGTGCCAGTACCGCGGGACAGCTCCGTGATCAGCCCCAGCATTTT.

This chain uses TRBV7-2 with TRBJ2-3; D remains unclear. The V gene's germline CDR1 is SGHTA and CDR2 FQGNSA. Trimming took off 5 bases at V and 5 bases at J, with 8 bases between the two ends. This CDR3 is built from 12 residues. In DNA form, the CDR3 reads TGTGCCAGCAGCCCCATTGGAGATACGCAGTATTTT. This translates into CASSPIGDTQYF.

This clone was seen only once. The chain uses TRBV5-4 and TRBJ1-1, with TRBD1 matching 11 bases. This CDR3 region has 16 residues. The germline V gene encodes CDR1 SGHNT and CDR2 YYREEE (reference sequence). V shed 0 bases and J 10 bases; nucleotides not matched to a gene: 11. This CDR3 is CASSLAGVGTGGRAFF. In DNA form, the CDR3 reads TGTGCCAGCAGCTTGGCCGGAGTCGGGACAGGGGGACGAGCTTTCTTT.

This sequence joins TRBV5-6 and TRBJ1-2, with D uncertain. Germline CDR1 reads SGHDT; CDR2 reads YYEEEE. Trimming took off 1 base at V and 7 bases at J, with 20 bases between the two ends. The CDR3 spans 16 residues. CDR3 loop: CASSLSGYPHIRGYTF. The CDR3 DNA follows: TGTGCCAGCAGCTTGTCGGGTTACCCCCATATCCGTGGCTACACCTTC. Together with reference TRBV5-6 and TRBJ1-2, the CDR3 gives the full variable domain: DAGVTQSPTHLIKTRGQQVTLRCSPKSGHDTVSWYQQALGQGPQFIFQYYEEEERQRGNFPDRFSGHQFPNYSSELNVNALLLGDSALYLCASSLSGYPHIRGYTFGSGTRLTVV.

This sequence joins TRBV15 and TRBJ2-7, with D perhaps TRBD2 (5 bases). Germline values: CDR1 LNHNV, CDR2 YYDKDF (reference sequence). V was trimmed by 3 bases and J by 3 bases, leaving 15 bases between them. The CDR3 runs to 15 residues. The DNA of the CDR3 is TGTGCCACCAGCAGCAGCGGTGCAGGTCTCTACGAGCAGTACTTC. It is translated as CATSSSGAGLYEQYF.

The rearrangement links TRBV7-9 to TRBJ2-3; maybe TRBD2 (6 bases). Germline assignment: CDR1 SEHNR and CDR2 FQNEAQ (reference sequence). Trimming pared 5 bases from V and 2 bases from J, leaving 26 bases between. CDR3 size: 19 residues. This CDR3 is CASSAGSYAGPRVTDTQYF. The DNA for the CDR3 is TGTGCCAGCAGCGCCGGCTCCTACGCGGGGCCCCGGGTCACAGATACGCAGTATTTT.

The chain uses TRBV11-2 and TRBJ2-7, with 11 nucleotides matching TRBD2. Germline CDR1 SGHAT, CDR2 FQNNGV. The CDR3 length is 15 residues. V shed 1 base, J shed 2 bases, and the junction held 1 base outside the gene matches. CDR3 in amino acids: CASSLASGGPYEQYF. CDR3 in DNA: TGTGCCAGCAGCTTAGCTAGCGGGGGGCCCTACGAGCAGTACTTC.

The rearrangement uses TRBV7-2 and TRBJ2-1; TRBD2 aligns across 7 bases. This CDR3 contains 16 residues. The germline gives CDR1 SGHTA, CDR2 FQGNSA. After removal of 5 bases from V and 0 bases from J, the junction contained 7 bases not matched to a gene. The CDR3: CASSTRTSSSYNEQFF. Here the CDR3 DNA reads TGTGCCAGCAGCACCCGGACTAGTAGCTCCTACAATGAGCAGTTCTTC.

This clone was seen only once. The J gene is TRBJ1-1, the V gene TRBV29-1; D is perhaps TRBD1 (6 bases). The CDR3 is 14 amino acids. Germline V gene data show CDR1 as SQVTM and CDR2 as ANQGSEA. Trimming took off 5 bases at V and 0 bases at J, with 13 bases between the two ends. The CDR3 reads CSVPLDRLNTEAFF. In nucleotides, the CDR3 is TGCAGCGTTCCACTGGACAGATTGAACACTGAAGCTTTCTTT.

The chain has TRBV18 and TRBJ1-6, with 10 bases identical to TRBD1. Germline V gene data show CDR1 as KGHSH and CDR2 as LQKENI. V was pared by 1 base and J by 12 bases, with 3 bases of the junction left unmatched. This CDR3 has 14 amino acids. The CDR3 loop reads CASSPRGQGIPLHF. The CDR3 coding sequence is TGTGCCAGCTCACCACGGGGACAGGGGATACCCCTCCACTTT.

This chain joins TRBV7-8 and TRBJ1-1; 10 bases fit TRBD1. The CDR3 covers 14 residues. In germline, CDR1 is SGHVS, CDR2 FQNEAQ. The trim removed 5 bases at V and 5 bases at J, leaving 5 bases unmatched. CDR3 bases: TGTGCCAGCAGCCCTCGGGACAGGGGAACTGAAGCTTTCTTT. This translates into CASSPRDRGTEAFF.

V usage is TRBV7-9 and J usage is TRBJ1-6; maybe TRBD1 (5 bases). The germline gives CDR1 SEHNR, CDR2 FQNEAQ (reference sequence). V dropped 11 bases and J dropped 1 base, with 15 bases sitting between them. This CDR3 is built from 15 residues. CDR3: CAAGGDASYNSPLHF. CDR3 nucleotide sequence: TGTGCCGCCGGGGGGGATGCGTCCTATAATTCACCCCTCCACTTT.

The chain carries TRBV18 and TRBJ2-2, with D tentatively TRBD2 (6 bases). The CDR3 length is 15 residues. From germline, CDR1 is KGHSH and CDR2 LQKENI. V gave up 5 bases and J gave up 6 bases, with 16 bases separating them. CDR3 residues: CASSTAGAKPGELFF. The CDR3 nucleotides read TGTGCCAGCTCAACAGCGGGCGCTAAGCCCGGGGAGCTGTTTTTT.

The J gene is TRBJ1-4, the V gene TRBV4-1; the D gene is possibly TRBD1 (5 bases). The germline V and J ends were trimmed by 0 bases and 12 bases, with 17 bases remaining between them. The CDR3 loop spans 15 amino acids. Germline-derived CDR1 and CDR2 are MGHRA and YSYEKL. The CDR3 loop reads CASSQEGVFGEELFF. CDR3 bases: TGCGCCAGCAGCCAAGAGGGGGTCTTCGGCGAGGAACTGTTTTTT.

The chain joins TRBV7-2 to TRBJ2-3; D gene ambiguous. The V end was cut by 2 bases, the J end by 10 bases, with 10 bases between. The CDR3 runs to 12 residues. From germline, CDR1 is SGHTA and CDR2 FQGNSA. The CDR3 region is CASSLTTGAQYF. Here the CDR3 DNA reads TGTGCCAGCAGCTTAACCACCGGCGCGCAGTATTTT.

The V gene is TRBV6-5, the J gene TRBJ2-7; TRBD2 matches 13 bases. Germline values: CDR1 MNHEY, CDR2 SVGAGI. The ends lost 7 bases at V and 2 bases at J; junction bases unmatched: 2. The CDR3 has 14 residues. The CDR3 spells CASTGTSGAYEQYF. Here the CDR3 DNA reads TGTGCCAGCACCGGGACTAGCGGGGCCTACGAGCAGTACTTC.

This clone was observed once. This chain uses TRBV10-2 with TRBJ2-2; 7 nucleotides agree with TRBD2. This CDR3 comprises 17 residues. The germline V gene has CDR1 WSHSY and CDR2 SAAADI. After removal of 5 bases from V and 3 bases from J, the junction contained 12 bases not matched to a gene. For the CDR3, the DNA is TGCGCCAGCAGTTTACTCGGACTAGTTGGAGACACCGGGGAGCTGTTTTTT. Amino acid sequence: CASSLLGLVGDTGELFF.

The genes are TRBV19 and TRBJ1-1; D call uncertain. The germline V gene encodes CDR1 LNHDA and CDR2 SQIVND (reference sequence). This CDR3 comprises 13 residues. Trimming pared 5 bases from V and 1 base from J, leaving 8 bases between. The CDR3 is CASSFDKNTEAFF. DNA for the CDR3: TGTGCCAGTAGTTTCGACAAGAACACTGAAGCTTTCTTT.

This clone is a singleton in its sample. The chain joins TRBV11-2 to TRBJ1-2; 7 bases match TRBD1. The CDR3 loop spans 15 amino acids. After removal of 1 base from V and 7 bases from J, the junction contained 9 bases not matched to a gene. Germline V gives CDR1 SGHAT, CDR2 FQNNGV. The CDR3 reads CASSLGLGQLFGYTF. CDR3 DNA sequence: TGTGCCAGCAGCTTAGGTCTGGGACAGCTCTTTGGCTACACCTTC. Based on the CDR3 plus reference TRBV11-2 and TRBJ1-2, the full variable domain is EAGVAQSPRYKIIEKRQSVAFWCNPISGHATLYWYQQILGQGPKLLIQFQNNGVVDDSQLPKDRFSAERLKGVDSTLKIQPAKLEDSAVYLCASSLGLGQLFGYTFGSGTRLTVV.

CDR3 in amino acids: CASSLAGPSYNEQFF. DNA of the CDR3: TGTGCCAGCAGCTTAGCGGGTCCGTCCTACAATGAGCAGTTCTTC. This chain connects TRBV7-2 to TRBJ2-1; D call uncertain. This CDR3 has 15 residues. Germline V gives CDR1 SGHTA, CDR2 FQGNSA. The V end lost 0 bases, the J end lost 1 base, and 7 bases lay between the germline ends. The entire variable domain, with the rest obtained from reference TRBV7-2 and TRBJ2-1, is as follows: GAGVSQSPSNKVTEKGKDVELRCDPISGHTALYWYRQSLGQGLEFLIYFQGNSAPDKSGLPSDRFSAERTGGSVSTLTIQRTQQEDSAVYLCASSLAGPSYNEQFFGPGTRLTVL.

The rearrangement joins TRBV21-1 to TRBJ1-2. TRBV21-1 is annotated as a pseudogene. The CDR3 has 17 residues. The CDR3 sequence is CASSNTFQVRDNYGYTF. In nucleotides, the CDR3 is TGTGCCAGCAGCAACACTTTCCAGGTTAGGGATAACTATGGCTACACCTTC.